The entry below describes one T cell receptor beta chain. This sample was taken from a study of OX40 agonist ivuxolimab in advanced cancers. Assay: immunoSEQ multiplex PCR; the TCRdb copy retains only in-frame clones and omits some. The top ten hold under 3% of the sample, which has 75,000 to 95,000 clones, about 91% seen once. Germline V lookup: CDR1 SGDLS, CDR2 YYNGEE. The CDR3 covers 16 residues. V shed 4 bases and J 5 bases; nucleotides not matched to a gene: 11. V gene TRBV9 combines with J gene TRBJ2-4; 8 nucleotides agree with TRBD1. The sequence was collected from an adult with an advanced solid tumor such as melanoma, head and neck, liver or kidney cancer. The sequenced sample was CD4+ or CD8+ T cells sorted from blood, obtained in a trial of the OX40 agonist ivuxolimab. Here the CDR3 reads CASSLGLGQGQNIQYF. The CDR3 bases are TGTGCCAGCAGCCTAGGTCTTGGACAGGGCCAAAACATTCAGTACTTC.